These T cell receptor beta chains were read from a single sample in a study of blood T cell repertoires in COVID-19. Sequencing was performed with immunoSEQ multiplex PCR; in TCRdb, only in-frame clones are kept and a portion is missing. The data hold 110,000 or so clones, with 87% observed a single time. The sample consisted of peripheral blood. Receptor source: a woman aged 45-59 years with acute or convalescent COVID-19. The CDR3 runs from the conserved cysteine through the conserved F or W. The order of the fields is D gene, V gene, J gene, CDR3 protein, CDR3 DNA. The D gene is left open where the match is weak.

>.|TRBV21-1|TRBJ1-5
CASSKRRSSNQPQHF
TGTGCCAGCAGCAAGCGCAGGTCTAGCAATCAGCCCCAGCATTTT
>TRBD1|TRBV5-1|TRBJ1-2
CASREGQGYGYTF
TGCGCCAGCAGAGAAGGACAGGGGTATGGCTACACCTTC
>TRBD1|TRBV6-5|TRBJ1-1
CASRPRRQGNTEAFF
TGTGCCAGCAGGCCCCGGCGACAGGGTAACACTGAAGCTTTCTTT
>.|TRBV25-1|TRBJ1-2
CASSESFRGYGYTF
TGTGCCAGCAGTGAATCGTTCAGGGGTTATGGCTACACCTTC
>.|TRBV11-3|TRBJ2-3
CASSLGAGRSTDTQYF
TGTGCCAGCAGTCTAGGGGCGGGGCGAAGCACAGATACGCAGTATTTT
>TRBD1|TRBV7-3|TRBJ1-2
CASREAGQGNYGYTF
TGTGCCAGCAGAGAGGCGGGACAGGGTAACTATGGCTACACCTTC
>.|TRBV30|TRBJ1-5
CAWTPGGSNQPQHF
TGTGCCTGGACGCCGGGAGGTAGCAATCAGCCCCAGCATTTT
>.|TRBV15|TRBJ2-7
CATSRDHGYSYEQYF
TGTGCCACCAGCAGAGATCACGGGTACTCCTACGAGCAGTACTTC
>TRBD2|TRBV5-1|TRBJ2-7
CASSFSGAGINEQYF
TGCGCCAGCAGCTTCAGCGGAGCGGGGATTAACGAGCAGTACTTC
>.|TRBV29-1|TRBJ2-2
CSVATGFNGELFF
TGCAGCGTTGCCACAGGGTTCAATGGGGAGCTGTTTTTT
>.|TRBV6-5|TRBJ1-3
CASSPGGTGNTIYF
TGTGCCAGCAGCCCCGGGGGGACAGGAAACACCATATATTTT
>.|TRBV4-3|TRBJ1-6
CASSQDTGNSPLHF
TGCGCCAGCAGCCAAGACACGGGTAATTCACCCCTCCACTTT
>.|TRBV3-1/TRBV3-2|TRBJ2-2
CASSQGPTTGELFF
TGTGCCAGCAGCCAGGGGCCAACTACCGGGGAGCTGTTTTTT